The clone carrying this T cell receptor (beta chain) was observed many times. The authors amplified TCR beta CDR3 regions from RNA transcripts. Second-round multiplex PCR followed a first-round RT-PCR using HTBI primers. TCRdb called the multiplex PCR reads again in MiXCR, with one record for every CDR3 protein. This table holds about 200,000 distinct CDR3 sequences, 25% to 30% found once. V was clipped by 5 bases and J by 4 bases, with 11 bases between them. CDR1 and CDR2 (germline): MRHNA, SNTAGT. This CDR3 spans 13 amino acids. This entry belongs to a study of Graves' ophthalmopathy and Graves' hyperthyroidism.

This TCR came from a man between 45 and 60 years old with Graves' ophthalmopathy. Sequencing was done on a sample of peripheral blood. The chain joins TRBV6-4 to TRBJ1-2, with D unclear. CDR3 bases: TGTGCCAGCAGTATCACAGCTACCTATGGCTACACCTTC. It translates to CASSITATYGYTF.